Listed here is a single T cell receptor (beta chain). Its antigen is unknown. The germline V and J ends were trimmed by 2 bases and 7 bases, with 8 bases remaining between them. The CDR3 contains 12 residues. Germline V lookup: CDR1 SGHTA, CDR2 FQGNSA. This sample is drawn from a study of blood T cells in healthy people across ages. A second PCR, run for about 6 to 12 cycles, used a sample-barcoded 5' primer plus a J-beta primer mix. TCRdb redid the calling of the 5' RACE reads with MiXCR, one entry per CDR3 protein. The sample lists approximately 900,000 distinct CDR3 sequences, roughly 48% occurring once. Study findings and constraints: Diversity was higher, and naive CD4+ cells more numerous, in long-lived donors than in aged donors.

The sample providers were healthy Caucasian people from Russia, aged roughly 6 to 100. For every donor, a draw yielded around 10 milliliters of peripheral blood. The sequence came from a young man in good health. Sequenced input: blood. This rearrangement joins TRBV7-2 to TRBJ1-2; no clear D gene. The CDR3 DNA sequence: TGTGCCAGCAGCTTATATATGGGTGGCTACACCTTC. This codes for CASSLYMGGYTF.